This TCR beta chain was documented in a study of vaccination effects on CD4 cells after COVID-19 (dated by TCRdb to 2022 to 2024). Broadly, across the study: Post-vaccine samples across the study were collected a median of 72 days after the second dose, with a range of 14 to 241. SARS-CoV-2 spike-specific CD4+ TCR repertoires from before and after mRNA vaccination were compared in COVID-19 convalescent patients and in infection-naive vaccine recipients. A total of 10 COVID-19 convalescent patients and a few SARS-CoV-2-naive healthy vaccine recipients were included in the full study. Cultures from other donors in the study were sequenced with the Oncomine TCR Beta short-read assay on an Illumina iSeq 100. On the study overall, not on this receptor specifically: Only a small number of convalescent patients were included, and no early post-infection timepoints were available, which limited the study. Among healthy vaccine recipients, nearly all vaccine-induced clones were SARS-CoV-2 mono-reactive, and only 1 of 255 was cross-reactive with common cold coronaviruses. Clones induced by infection and clones induced by vaccination both contracted markedly at late timepoints after vaccination, which fits with T cell responses waning over time.

Points on this clone: It lacks a known antigen. It has no much larger one-base neighbor in the sample; base qualities were not kept.

Its CDR3 holds 15 amino acids, cysteine through phenylalanine. Only the CDR3 part of the read is kept: 45 bases, read in frame from the first base. V loses 3 bases of germline sequence and J loses 4 bases, and the interval between the two ends is 16 bases. CDR1 and CDR2, per the germline V gene, are SGHRS and YFSETQ. In the ViraFEST assay, PBMC were stimulated with viral peptide pools, and TCR sequencing was then used to find antigen-specific CD4+ T cell clonotypes based on their expansion. After more than 9 days of culture, CD4+ T cells were isolated with the EasySep CD4+ T cell isolation kit. Each participant got two doses of an mRNA SARS-CoV-2 vaccine, either BNT162b2 or mRNA-1273. Healthy vaccine recipients had no prior SARS-CoV-2 infection, confirmed by negative nucleocapsid antibodies before and after vaccination. Each well held fewer than 2.5 million PBMC cultured in IMDM containing 5% human AB serum, 9.5 to 10 IU/ml IL-2 and gentamicin, along with roughly 10 ug/ml peptides. On days 3 and 7, half of the culture medium was replaced with fresh IL-2-containing medium. Unless otherwise noted, each peptide stimulation condition was cultured in triplicate wells. PBMC were separated from whole blood using Ficoll-Paque Plus gradient centrifugation and were then either cryopreserved at -140C or used fresh. The spike proteins of SARS-CoV-2 and of the common cold coronaviruses HCoV-NL63, HCoV-OC43 and HCoV-229E were spanned by overlapping peptide pools. The QIAamp micro DNA kit was used to extract genomic DNA from the cultured CD4+ T cells.

Libraries were constructed by the immunoSEQ multiplex PCR assay. DNA from the cultured and isolated CD4+ T cells underwent TCR beta CDR3 sequencing. The authors' pipeline ran thus. The analysis removed non-productive TCR sequences, trimmed reads to the CDR3 region, and retained only CDR3s that were 7 or more amino acids long. Antigen-specific clonotypes were identified using the MANAFEST web app by comparison of expansion in peptide wells against reference cultures. To count as positive, a clone had to show expansion at FDR<0.05 compared with the reference and with all other wells, an odds ratio above 5, and a frequency above 0.1% in two replicate wells. A clonotype was called cross-reactive if it was significantly expanded both in SARS-CoV-2 spike wells and in at least one common cold coronavirus spike condition. CDR3 similarity was assessed by Levenshtein distance with the stringdist R package, and unrooted trees were built with ape in R 3.6.1. The table comes from immuneACCESS by way of TCRdb, which keeps in-frame sequences with V and J called. Part of the clones is missing from these tables; in studies checked, under half for an unresolved V gene and the rest for unknown reasons. D and trimming come from the DNA, and the V and J calls and clone size come from that table. The sample table contains roughly 59,000 clones; only one count was recorded for 75% to 85% of them. The ten largest clones capture less than 2.5% of the sample.

Sequencing used CD4+ T cells from PBMCs cultured with HCoV-OC43 spike peptides, obtained after COVID-19 vaccination. According to the study, the label for this sample's cell subset or site signals: HCoV-OC43 spike overlapping peptide pool stimulation. The chain is made from TRBV5-1 and TRBJ1-2; a confident D gene designation cannot be given. This TCR was recovered from a human donor who received a COVID-19 vaccine. In nucleotide form, the sequence is TGCGCCAGCAGCTCTCACCCGGGGAACCTCTATGGCTACACCTTC. Its protein product is CASSSHPGNLYGYTF. The CDR3 plus the reference TRBV5-1 and TRBJ1-2 genes for the other parts give the full variable domain: KAGVTQTPRYLIKTRGQQVTLSCSPISGHRSVSWYQQTPGQGLQFLFEYFSETQRNKGNFPGRFSGRQFSNSRSEMNVSTLELGDSALYLCASSSHPGNLYGYTFGSGTRLTVV.